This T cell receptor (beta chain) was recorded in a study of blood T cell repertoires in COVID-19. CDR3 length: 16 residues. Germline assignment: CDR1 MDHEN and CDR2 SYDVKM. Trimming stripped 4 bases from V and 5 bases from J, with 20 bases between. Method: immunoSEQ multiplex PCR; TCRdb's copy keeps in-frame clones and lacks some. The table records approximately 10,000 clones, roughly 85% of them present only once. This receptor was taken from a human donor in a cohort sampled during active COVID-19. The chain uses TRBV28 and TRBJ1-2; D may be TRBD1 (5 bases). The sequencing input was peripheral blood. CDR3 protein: CASSSPEAGIRYGYTF. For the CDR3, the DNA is TGTGCCAGCAGTTCCCCAGAGGCAGGGATTCGGTATGGCTACACCTTC.